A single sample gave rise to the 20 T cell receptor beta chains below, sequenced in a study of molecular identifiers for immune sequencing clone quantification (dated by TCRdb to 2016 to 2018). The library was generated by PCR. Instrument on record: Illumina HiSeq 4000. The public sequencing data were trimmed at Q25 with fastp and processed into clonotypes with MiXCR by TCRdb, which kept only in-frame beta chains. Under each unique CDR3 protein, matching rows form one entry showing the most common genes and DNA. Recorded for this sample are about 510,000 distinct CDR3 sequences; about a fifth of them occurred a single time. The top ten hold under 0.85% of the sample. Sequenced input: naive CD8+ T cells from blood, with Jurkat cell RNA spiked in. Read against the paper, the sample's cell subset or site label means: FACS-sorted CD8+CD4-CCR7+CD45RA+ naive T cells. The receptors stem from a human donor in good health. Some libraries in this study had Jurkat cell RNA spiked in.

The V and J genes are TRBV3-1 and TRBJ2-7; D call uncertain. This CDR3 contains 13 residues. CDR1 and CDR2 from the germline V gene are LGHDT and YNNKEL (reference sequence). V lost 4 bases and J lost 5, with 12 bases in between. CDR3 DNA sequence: TGTGCCAGCAGCCCCCCCGGTAAAAACGAGCAGTACTTC. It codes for CASSPPGKNEQYF.

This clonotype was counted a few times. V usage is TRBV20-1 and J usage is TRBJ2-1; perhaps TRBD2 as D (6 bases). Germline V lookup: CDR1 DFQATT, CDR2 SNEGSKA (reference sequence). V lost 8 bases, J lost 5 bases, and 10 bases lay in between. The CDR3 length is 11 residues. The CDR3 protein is CSRGLNNEQFF. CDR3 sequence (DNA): TGCAGTCGGGGACTGAACAATGAGCAGTTCTTC.

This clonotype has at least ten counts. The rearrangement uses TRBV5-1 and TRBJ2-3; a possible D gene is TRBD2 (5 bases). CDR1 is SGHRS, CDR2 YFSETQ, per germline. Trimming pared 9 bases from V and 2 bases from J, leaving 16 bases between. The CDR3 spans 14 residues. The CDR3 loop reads CATSDWGYTDTQYF. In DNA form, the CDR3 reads TGCGCCACCTCGGACTGGGGATACACAGATACGCAGTATTTT. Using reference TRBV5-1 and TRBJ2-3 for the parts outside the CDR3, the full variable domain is KAGVTQTPRYLIKTRGQQVTLSCSPISGHRSVSWYQQTPGQGLQFLFEYFSETQRNKGNFPGRFSGRQFSNSRSEMNVSTLELGDSALYLCATSDWGYTDTQYFGPGTRLTVL.

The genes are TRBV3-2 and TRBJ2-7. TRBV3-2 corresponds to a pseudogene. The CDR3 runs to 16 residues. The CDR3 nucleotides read TGTGCCAGCAGCCGAGACCTGCACGGTTTGGACTACGAGCAGTACTTC. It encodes CASSRDLHGLDYEQYF.

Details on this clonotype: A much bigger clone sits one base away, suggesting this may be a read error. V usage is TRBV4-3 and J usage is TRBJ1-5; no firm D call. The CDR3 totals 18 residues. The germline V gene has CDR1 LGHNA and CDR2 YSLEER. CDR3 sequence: CASGQDYRGLGSNQPQHF. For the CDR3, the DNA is TGCGCCAGCGGCCAAGATTATCGGGGATTAGGAAGCAATCAGCCCCAGCATTTT.

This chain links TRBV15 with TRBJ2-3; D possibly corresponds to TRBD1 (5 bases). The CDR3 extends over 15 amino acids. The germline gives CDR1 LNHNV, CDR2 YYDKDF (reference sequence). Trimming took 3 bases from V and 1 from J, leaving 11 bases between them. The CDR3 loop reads CATSRAEGGTDTQYF. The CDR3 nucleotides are TGTGCCACCAGCAGGGCGGAAGGGGGCACAGATACGCAGTATTTT.

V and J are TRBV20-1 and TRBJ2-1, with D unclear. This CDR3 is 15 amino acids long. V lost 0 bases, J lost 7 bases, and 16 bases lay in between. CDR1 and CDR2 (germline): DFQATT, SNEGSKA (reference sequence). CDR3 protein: CSARDRFWAGNEQFF. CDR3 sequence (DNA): TGCAGTGCTAGAGATCGTTTCTGGGCCGGGAATGAGCAGTTCTTC.

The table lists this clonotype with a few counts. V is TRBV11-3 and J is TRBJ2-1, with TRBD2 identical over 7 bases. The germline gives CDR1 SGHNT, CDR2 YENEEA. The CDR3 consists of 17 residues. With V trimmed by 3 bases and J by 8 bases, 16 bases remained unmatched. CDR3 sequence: CASSFSGEGPGIDEQFF. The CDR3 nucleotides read TGTGCCAGCAGCTTCTCCGGGGAGGGCCCGGGGATAGATGAGCAGTTCTTC.

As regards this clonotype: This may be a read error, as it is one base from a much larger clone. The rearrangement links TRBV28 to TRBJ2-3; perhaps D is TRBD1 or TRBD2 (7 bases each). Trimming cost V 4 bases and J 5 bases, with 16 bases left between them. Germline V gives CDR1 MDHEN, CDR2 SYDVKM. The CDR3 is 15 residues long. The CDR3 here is CASSSYRGGLDTQYF. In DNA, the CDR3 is TGTGCCAGCAGTTCTTACAGGGGAGGGTTAGATACGCAGTATTTT.

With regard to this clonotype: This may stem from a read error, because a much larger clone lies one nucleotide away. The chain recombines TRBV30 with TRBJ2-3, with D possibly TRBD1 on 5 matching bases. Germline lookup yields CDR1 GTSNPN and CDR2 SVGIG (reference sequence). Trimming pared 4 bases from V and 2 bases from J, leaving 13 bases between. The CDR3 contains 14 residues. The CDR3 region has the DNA TGTGCCTGGACGGTAGGGGAAGACACAGATACGCAGTATTTT. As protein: CAWTVGEDTDTQYF. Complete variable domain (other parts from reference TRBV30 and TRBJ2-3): SQTIHQWPATLVQPVGSPLSLECTVEGTSNPNLYWYRQAAGRGLQLLFYSVGIGQISSEVPQNLSASRPQDRQFILSSKKLLLSDSGFYLCAWTVGEDTDTQYFGPGTRLTVL.

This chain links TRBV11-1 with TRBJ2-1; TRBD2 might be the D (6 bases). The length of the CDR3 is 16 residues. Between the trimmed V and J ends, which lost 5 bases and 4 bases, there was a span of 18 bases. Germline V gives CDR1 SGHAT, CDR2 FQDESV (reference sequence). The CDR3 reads CASSPKEGRLYNEQFF. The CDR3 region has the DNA TGTGCCAGCAGCCCAAAGGAGGGGCGTCTATACAATGAGCAGTTCTTC.

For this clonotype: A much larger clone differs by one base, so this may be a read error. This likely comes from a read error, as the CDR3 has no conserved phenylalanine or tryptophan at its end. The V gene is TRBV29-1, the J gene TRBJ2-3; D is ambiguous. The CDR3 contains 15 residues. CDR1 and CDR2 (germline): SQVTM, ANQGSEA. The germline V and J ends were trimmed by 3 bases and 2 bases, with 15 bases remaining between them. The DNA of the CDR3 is TGCAGCGTTGAGCAGAGGATGCAATACACAGATACGCAGTATTCT. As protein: CSVEQRMQYTDTQYS.

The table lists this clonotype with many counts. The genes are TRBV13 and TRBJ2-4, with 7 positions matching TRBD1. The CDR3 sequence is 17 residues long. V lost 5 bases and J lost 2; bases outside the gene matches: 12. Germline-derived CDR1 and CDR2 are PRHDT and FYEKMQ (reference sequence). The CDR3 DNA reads TGTGCCAGCAGCGAAGGGGGCCGTCTTCTGCCCAAAAACATTCAGTACTTC. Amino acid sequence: CASSEGGRLLPKNIQYF.

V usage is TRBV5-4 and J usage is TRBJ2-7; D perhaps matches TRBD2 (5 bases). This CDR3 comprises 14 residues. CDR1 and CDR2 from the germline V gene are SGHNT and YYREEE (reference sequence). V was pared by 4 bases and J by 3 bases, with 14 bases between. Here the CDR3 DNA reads TGTGCCAGCAGCCCCCGGGATAAAAACTACGAGCAGTACTTC. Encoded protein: CASSPRDKNYEQYF.

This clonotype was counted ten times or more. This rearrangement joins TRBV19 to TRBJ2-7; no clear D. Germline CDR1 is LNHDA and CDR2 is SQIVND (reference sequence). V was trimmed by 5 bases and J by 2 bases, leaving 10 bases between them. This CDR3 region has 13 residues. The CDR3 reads CASSPATAYEQYF. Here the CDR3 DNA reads TGTGCCAGTAGTCCTGCGACCGCCTACGAGCAGTACTTC. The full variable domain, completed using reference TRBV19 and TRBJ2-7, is DGGITQSPKYLFRKEGQNVTLSCEQNLNHDAMYWYRQDPGQGLRLIYYSQIVNDFQKGDIAEGYSVSREKKESFPLTVTSAQKNPTAFYLCASSPATAYEQYFGPGTRLTVT.

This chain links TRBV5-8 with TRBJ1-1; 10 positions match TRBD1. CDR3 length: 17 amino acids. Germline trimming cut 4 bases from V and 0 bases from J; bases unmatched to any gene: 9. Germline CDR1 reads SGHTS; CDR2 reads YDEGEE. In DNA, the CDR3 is TGTGCCAGCAGCCCTTGGACAGGGGGAAAGCTGAACACTGAAGCTTTCTTT. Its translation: CASSPWTGGKLNTEAFF. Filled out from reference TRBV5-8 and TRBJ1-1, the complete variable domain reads EAGVTQSPTHLIKTRGQQATLRCSPISGHTSVYWYQQALGLGLQFLLWYDEGEERNRGNFPPRFSGRQFPNYSSELNVNALELEDSALYLCASSPWTGGKLNTEAFFGQGTRLTVV.

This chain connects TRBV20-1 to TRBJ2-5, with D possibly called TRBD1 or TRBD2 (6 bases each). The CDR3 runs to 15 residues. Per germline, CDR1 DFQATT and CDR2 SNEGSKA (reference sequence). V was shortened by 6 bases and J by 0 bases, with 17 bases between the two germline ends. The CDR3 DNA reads TGCAGTGCACCCGAGGGGGGAGGCTACCAAGAGACCCAGTACTTC. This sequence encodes CSAPEGGGYQETQYF.

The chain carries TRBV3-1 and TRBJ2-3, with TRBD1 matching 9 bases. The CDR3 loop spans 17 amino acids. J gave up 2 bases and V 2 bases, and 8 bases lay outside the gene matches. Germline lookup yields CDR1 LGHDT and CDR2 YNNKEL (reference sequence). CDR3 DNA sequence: TGTGCCAGCAGCCAATCGACAGGGGGAGCGTCCACAGATACGCAGTATTTT. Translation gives CASSQSTGGASTDTQYF.

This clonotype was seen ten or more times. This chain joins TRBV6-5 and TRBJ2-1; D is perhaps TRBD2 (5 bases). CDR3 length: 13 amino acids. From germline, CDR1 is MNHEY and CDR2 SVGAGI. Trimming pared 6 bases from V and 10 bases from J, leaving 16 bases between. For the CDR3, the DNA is TGTGCCAGCAGAACACCGCCGACTACCGAGCAGTTCTTC. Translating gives CASRTPPTTEQFF.

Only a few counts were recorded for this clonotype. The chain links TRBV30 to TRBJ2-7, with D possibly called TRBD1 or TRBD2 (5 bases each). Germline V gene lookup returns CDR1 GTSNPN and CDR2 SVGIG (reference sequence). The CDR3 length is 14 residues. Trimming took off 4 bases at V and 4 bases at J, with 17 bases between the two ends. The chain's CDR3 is CAWKEVQGPYEQYF. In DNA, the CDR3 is TGTGCCTGGAAGGAGGTCCAGGGACCTTACGAGCAGTACTTC.